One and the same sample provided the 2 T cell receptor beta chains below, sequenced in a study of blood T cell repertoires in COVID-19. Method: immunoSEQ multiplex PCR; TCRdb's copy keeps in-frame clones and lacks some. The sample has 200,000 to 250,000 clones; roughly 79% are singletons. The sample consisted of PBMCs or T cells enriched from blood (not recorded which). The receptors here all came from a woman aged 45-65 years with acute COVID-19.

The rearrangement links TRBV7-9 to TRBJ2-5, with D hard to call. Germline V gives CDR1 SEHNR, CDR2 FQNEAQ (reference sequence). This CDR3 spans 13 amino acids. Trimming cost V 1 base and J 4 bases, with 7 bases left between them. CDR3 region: CASSLDERETQYF. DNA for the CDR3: TGTGCCAGCAGCTTAGATGAGAGAGAGACCCAGTACTTC.

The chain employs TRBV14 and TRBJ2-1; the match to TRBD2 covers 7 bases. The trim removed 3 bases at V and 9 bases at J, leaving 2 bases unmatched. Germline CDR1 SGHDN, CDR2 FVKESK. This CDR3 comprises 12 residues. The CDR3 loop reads CASSQGGIEQFF. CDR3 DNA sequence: TGTGCCAGCAGCCAGGGGGGGATTGAGCAGTTCTTC.